The rows below give T cell receptor beta chains drawn from one sample of a study of cytomegalovirus exposure and HLA in healthy donors. TCRdb's table, derived via immunoSEQ multiplex PCR, lists solely in-frame clones and lacks some. Of fewer than 250,000 clones in the sample, over 70% were seen once. The sequencing input was PBMCs. The source is a man aged 40-49 years in good health and CMV-seropositive. The conserved cysteine and the conserved F or W are not part of the CDR3 here. Rows may omit the clone size; those that give it use once, few, many or a size class.

len | j_gene | abundance | v_gene | CDR3aa
12 | TRBJ2-7 | . | TRBV25-1 | ASSAWTGSYEQY
11 | TRBJ2-5 | . | TRBV9 | ASSTGQGATQY
13 | TRBJ2-1 | . | TRBV6-5 | ASRGGGRLYNEQF
11 | TRBJ2-7 | . | TRBV7-8 | ASSTGQDRMQY
12 | TRBJ2-3 | . | TRBV5-1 | ASSLDPSPDTQY
13 | TRBJ2-7 | few | TRBV7-2 | ASSLGGGGSYEQY
12 | TRBJ1-1 | . | TRBV5-1 | ASSLIGGSTEAF
10 | TRBJ2-7 | . | TRBV18 | ASSPAESEQY
12 | TRBJ2-5 | . | TRBV11-2 | ASSFGSGRETQY
13 | TRBJ2-1 | . | TRBV13 | ASSSGTSGYNEQF
12 | TRBJ1-4 | once | TRBV19 | ASRDGGRNEKLF
14 | TRBJ1-1 | . | TRBV6-6 | ASSPPLRMINTEAF
11 | TRBJ1-6 | . | TRBV30 | AWSVGANSPLH
13 | TRBJ2-5 | . | TRBV5-4 | ASSKTSGSPETQY
12 | TRBJ2-7 | . | TRBV5-1 | ASSLAGTQYEQY
12 | TRBJ1-1 | . | TRBV7-9 | ASSFDTMNTEAF
13 | TRBJ2-5 | . | TRBV6-5 | ASSTGTGYQETQY
9 | TRBJ1-5 | once | TRBV28 | ASSFRGAQH
9 | TRBJ2-7 | . | TRBV11-2 | ASSLTSVQY
13 | TRBJ1-5 | . | TRBV2 | ASSGRRGGNQPQH
14 | TRBJ2-6 | . | TRBV7-3 | ASSPIAGAGANVLT
14 | TRBJ2-1 | . | TRBV4-2 | ASSQDGLAGYNEQF
14 | TRBJ1-5 | . | TRBV6-5 | ASSSELDSHLRPQH
11 | TRBJ2-1 | . | TRBV19 | ASSVAGDNEQF
12 | TRBJ2-1 | . | TRBV10-3 | ASEPGLVGGEQF
14 | TRBJ2-1 | once | TRBV27 | ASSFAGLSSYNEQF
11 | TRBJ1-1 | . | TRBV2 | ASRGTGNTEAF
11 | TRBJ2-7 | . | TRBV5-1 | ASSLAVDGEQY
14 | . | . | TRBV27 | ASSFSQGSSSYEQY
14 | TRBJ2-2 | . | TRBV7-8 | ANQELAGINTGELF
12 | TRBJ2-7 | . | TRBV19 | ASSHAARSYEQY
11 | TRBJ2-2 | . | TRBV11-3 | ASSLKNGGELF
11 | TRBJ1-1 | . | TRBV12-5 | ASGRLDIREAF
11 | TRBJ1-5 | once | TRBV4-1 | ASSQDFNQPQH
11 | TRBJ1-1 | . | TRBV7-8 | ASSLGQGTEAF
12 | TRBJ2-2 | once | TRBV7-9 | ASSLNTNTGELF
12 | TRBJ2-7 | . | TRBV6-5 | ASSYSQDRNEQY
14 | TRBJ2-1 | . | TRBV5-8 | ASSLGQGAFGNEQF
11 | TRBJ2-5 | few | TRBV5-5 | ASSLAGRETQY
12 | TRBJ1-2 | once | TRBV5-6 | ASSPGQSNYGYT
9 | TRBJ1-1 | . | TRBV5-5 | ASSPPGGAF
11 | TRBJ2-3 | . | TRBV6-5 | ATSWRRTDTQY
10 | TRBJ2-7 | . | TRBV5-1 | ASSSTGVEQY
9 | TRBJ2-3 | . | TRBV11-3 | ASSLGREQY
14 | TRBJ1-5 | . | TRBV28 | ASSLLGQRWDQPQH
12 | TRBJ2-5 | . | TRBV5-4 | ASSRAGPGETQY
12 | TRBJ2-7 | once | TRBV27 | ASSVSGNINEQY
11 | TRBJ1-1 | . | TRBV4-2 | ASSPPRSTEAF
10 | TRBJ2-2 | . | TRBV25-1 | ASSVGSGELF
13 | TRBJ2-2 | . | TRBV27 | ASRDGTVNTGELF
13 | TRBJ1-4 | once | TRBV7-2 | ASSLGGTGEEKLF
12 | TRBJ2-4 | . | TRBV19 | ASSTKLAKNIQY
11 | TRBJ1-5 | . | TRBV19 | ASSQGLNQPQH
13 | TRBJ1-3 | . | TRBV11-2 | ASSLDRGSGNTIY
13 | TRBJ2-1 | few | TRBV18 | ASSPGALSYNEQF